This entry describes one TCR beta chain. The output of every sequencing run, over 170 million TCR-beta sequences, came from 15-18 subjects. TCRdb processed the 5' RACE reads anew with MiXCR; each CDR3 protein has one entry. The sample comprises 43,000 or so distinct CDR3 sequences, about 13% of which are singletons, and over 10% rests with the top ten. This sample was taken from a study of neurological immune-mediated disorders. Time point reported: longitudinal time-point 3. The length of the CDR3 is 16 residues. From germline, CDR1 is MDHEN and CDR2 SYDVKM. J gave up 4 bases and V 2 bases, and 6 bases lay outside the gene matches.

Specimen: PBMCs. This TCR was recovered from a man aged 30 to 39 in good health. This rearrangement joins TRBV28 to TRBJ2-1; 9 bases are a match to TRBD1. In DNA, the CDR3 is TGTGCCAGCAGTTTACCCGGGACAGGGATATACAATGAGCAGTTCTTC. Translated, it gives CASSLPGTGIYNEQFF.